A single sample is the source of the 21 T cell receptor beta chains below, sequenced in a study of cytomegalovirus exposure and HLA in healthy donors. Amplification used 60 Vbeta primers and 13 Jbeta primers. This table comes from immunoSEQ multiplex PCR, and its TCRdb copy is limited to in-frame clones, with some not included. This sample has 90,000 to 120,000 clones; roughly 80% occur once, and the top ten carry approximately 2.4%. The sequenced sample consisted of PBMCs. These TCRs come from a man under 40 in good health and CMV-seronegative.

This clone was recorded once. V gene TRBV27 combines with J gene TRBJ2-7, with D possibly matching TRBD2 (5 bases). The CDR3 has 14 amino acids. The V gene lost 6 bases and the J gene lost 6 bases, with 18 bases spanning the gap. Per the germline V gene, CDR1 is MNHEY and CDR2 is SMNVEV (reference sequence). CDR3 DNA: TGTGCCAGCAGGGATCCGGGAACCTTCGGCGAGCAGTACTTC. This sequence encodes CASRDPGTFGEQYF.

The rearrangement uses TRBV7-2 and TRBJ1-5, with D possibly TRBD1 on 5 matching bases. This CDR3 is built from 13 residues. Germline V CDR1 and CDR2: SGHTA, FQGNSA. Trimming pared 5 bases from V and 4 bases from J, leaving 9 bases between. The CDR3 region has the DNA TGTGCCAGCAGCCAGGGAAGAAATCAGCCCCAGCATTTT. Translating it yields CASSQGRNQPQHF.

V gene TRBV15 combines with J gene TRBJ2-1; 11 positions agree with TRBD2. Trimming took 4 bases from V and 6 from J; bases not matched to a gene: 11. The CDR3 is 17 amino acids. From germline, CDR1 is LNHNV and CDR2 YYDKDF (reference sequence). In nucleotides, the CDR3 is TGTGCCACCAGCAATAGCCGGGCTAGCGGGGGGCTCAATGAGCAGTTCTTC. It translates to CATSNSRASGGLNEQFF.

The chain joins TRBV6-1 to TRBJ2-1, with D maybe TRBD1 (7 bases). Trimming pared 4 bases from V and 3 bases from J, leaving 16 bases between. The CDR3 loop spans 16 amino acids. Germline values: CDR1 MNHNS, CDR2 SASEGT. The CDR3 loop is CASSAGGLGFYNEQFF. For the CDR3, the DNA is TGTGCCAGCAGTGCAGGGGGGCTAGGCTTCTACAATGAGCAGTTCTTC.

The chain links TRBV28 to TRBJ1-5; D is uncertain. V lost 2 bases and J 7 bases, leaving 18 bases between the germline ends. The CDR3 is made up of 16 amino acids. Looked up from germline, CDR1 is MDHEN and CDR2 is SYDVKM. CDR3 sequence reads: CASSLISMRVYQPQHF. The CDR3 DNA is TGTGCCAGCAGTTTAATAAGTATGAGAGTGTACCAGCCCCAGCATTTT.

CDR3 nucleotide sequence: TGTGCCTCCCTCCGGTGGGGGACGGGGGCAGATACGCAGTATTTT. It encodes CASLRWGTGADTQYF. The genes are TRBV30 and TRBJ2-3, with D perhaps matching TRBD2 (6 bases). The CDR3 sequence is 15 residues long. CDR1 GTSNPN and CDR2 SVGIG come from the germline V gene (reference sequence). V was shortened by 7 bases and J by 4 bases, with 21 bases between the two germline ends.

The rearrangement joins TRBV6-1 to TRBJ1-2; 9 bases agree with TRBD1. The length of the CDR3 is 14 residues. Germline-derived CDR1 and CDR2 are MNHNS and SASEGT. V shed 7 bases, J shed 3 bases, and the junction held 6 bases outside the gene matches. The DNA of the CDR3 is TGTGCCAGCACAAGGACAGGGGTGCACTATGGCTACACCTTC. Translating it yields CASTRTGVHYGYTF.

The CDR3 sequence is CASSQPISGSRNQPQHF. CDR3 DNA sequence: TGCGCCAGCAGCCAACCGATTAGCGGGTCCCGCAATCAGCCCCAGCATTTT. This sequence joins TRBV4-1 and TRBJ1-5, with unresolved D. This CDR3 region has 17 residues. Germline V lookup: CDR1 MGHRA, CDR2 YSYEKL. Between the trimmed V and J ends, which lost 2 bases and 2 bases, there was a span of 16 bases.

The chain joins TRBV14 to TRBJ2-1; D gene ambiguous. The CDR3 is made up of 12 amino acids. From germline, CDR1 is SGHDN and CDR2 FVKESK. The V end lost 1 base, the J end lost 7 bases, and 5 bases lay between the germline ends. This CDR3 is CASSQAGNEQFF. In DNA form, the CDR3 reads TGTGCCAGCAGCCAAGCCGGGAATGAGCAGTTCTTC.

V gene TRBV4-2 combines with J gene TRBJ2-5, with 11 bases identical to TRBD2. J was trimmed by 5 bases and V by 0 bases; bases with no gene match: 2. The germline CDR1 and CDR2 sequences are LGHNA and YNFKEQ. The CDR3 is 15 residues long. The CDR3 bases are TGTGCCAGCAGCCAAGATCTAGCGGGGGGCGAGACCCAGTACTTC. It is translated as CASSQDLAGGETQYF.

V is TRBV28 and J is TRBJ1-1; 7 bases map to TRBD1. CDR1 is MDHEN and CDR2 is SYDVKM in the germline V gene. J gave up 6 bases and V 4 bases, and 5 bases lay outside the gene matches. The CDR3 has 13 amino acids. The CDR3 here is CASSWRQGSEAFF. CDR3 bases: TGTGCCAGCAGTTGGCGACAGGGTTCTGAAGCTTTCTTT.

This chain joins TRBV27 and TRBJ1-1, with no clear D. Germline V gives CDR1 MNHEY, CDR2 SMNVEV (reference sequence). The CDR3 loop spans 10 amino acids. Between the trimmed V and J ends, which lost 10 bases and 4 bases, there was a span of 7 bases. As DNA, the CDR3 is TGTGCCACCTTTATCACTGAAGCTTTCTTT. Translated, it gives CATFITEAFF.

The chain is built from TRBV6-5 and TRBJ1-4; D not resolved. CDR1 is MNHEY, CDR2 SVGAGI, per germline. The CDR3 covers 15 residues. V dropped 6 bases and J dropped 8 bases, with 19 bases sitting between them. The DNA of the CDR3 is TGTGCCAGCAGCCCTTGGTCCGGGGAGGTGGAAAAACTGTTTTTT. It is translated as CASSPWSGEVEKLFF.

This clone was detected only once. A read error may produce the germline difference seen at one junction end. This chain links TRBV13 with TRBJ2-7; 13 nucleotides line up with TRBD2. The CDR3 consists of 16 residues. Germline values: CDR1 PRHDT, CDR2 FYEKMQ (reference sequence). The chain's CDR3 is CASSIGLAGASYEQYF. Written as DNA, the CDR3 is TGTGCCAGCAGCATAGGACTAGCGGGGGCTTCCTACGAGCAGTACTTC.

V usage is TRBV6-6 and J usage is TRBJ2-1; 7 nucleotides line up with TRBD1. V lost 5 bases and J lost 12; bases outside the gene matches: 10. Looked up from germline, CDR1 is MNHNY and CDR2 is SVGAGI (reference sequence). The CDR3 length is 13 residues. CDR3: CASSRDSLSGQFF. The CDR3 DNA is TGTGCCAGCAGTCGGGACAGCCTGAGCGGGCAGTTCTTC.

V and J are TRBV27 and TRBJ2-3, with D tentatively TRBD2 (5 bases). Germline values: CDR1 MNHEY, CDR2 SMNVEV (reference sequence). V lost 5 bases and J lost 1, with 7 bases in between. CDR3 length: 13 amino acids. The CDR3 DNA is TGTGCCAGCAGTCCGAGGGGCACAGATACGCAGTATTTT. Protein sequence: CASSPRGTDTQYF.

The CDR3 loop reads CASSLVDTDYGYTF. CDR3 DNA sequence: TGTGCCAGCTCACTCGTCGACACCGACTATGGCTACACCTTC. V and J are TRBV18 and TRBJ1-2, with no clear D. The length of the CDR3 is 14 residues. Deletions cut 4 bases from V and 3 bases from J, with 12 bases between. The germline V gene has CDR1 KGHSH and CDR2 LQKENI.

This clone was detected a few times. The genes are TRBV2 and TRBJ1-5; 7 bases are shared with TRBD1. Germline V lookup: CDR1 SNHLY, CDR2 FYNNEI. This CDR3 has 13 amino acids. V shed 6 bases and J 7 bases; nucleotides not matched to a gene: 6. This chain's CDR3 is CASRRQGRQPQHF. For the CDR3, the DNA is TGTGCCAGCAGAAGACAGGGAAGACAGCCCCAGCATTTT.

This chain uses TRBV6-5 with TRBJ2-1; D is unclear. The CDR3 length is 15 residues. Germline CDR1 and CDR2: MNHEY and SVGAGI. V shed 5 bases and J shed 5 bases, with 16 bases lying between them. The CDR3 reads CASSPPGLRDNEQFF. The CDR3 DNA reads as TGTGCCAGCAGTCCCCCGGGTCTAAGAGACAATGAGCAGTTCTTC.

This chain links TRBV4-2 with TRBJ1-4; 7 bases line up with TRBD1. Trimming at V came to 3 bases and at J to 3 bases, leaving 7 bases not matched to a gene. CDR1 and CDR2 from the germline V gene are LGHNA and YNFKEQ. The CDR3 runs to 16 residues. The CDR3 sequence is CASSHPTGAANEKLFF. In nucleotides, the CDR3 is TGTGCCAGCAGCCACCCCACAGGGGCTGCTAATGAAAAACTGTTTTTT.

V and J are TRBV28 and TRBJ2-7; TRBD2 matches at 9 bases. Germline V gene lookup returns CDR1 MDHEN and CDR2 SYDVKM. V lost 6 bases to trimming and J lost 5 bases; unmatched junction nucleotides: 11. This CDR3 is built from 15 residues. DNA for the CDR3: TGTGCCAGCAGCCTCGGGACTAGCTCGGGTCACGAGCAGTACTTC. Its protein product is CASSLGTSSGHEQYF.